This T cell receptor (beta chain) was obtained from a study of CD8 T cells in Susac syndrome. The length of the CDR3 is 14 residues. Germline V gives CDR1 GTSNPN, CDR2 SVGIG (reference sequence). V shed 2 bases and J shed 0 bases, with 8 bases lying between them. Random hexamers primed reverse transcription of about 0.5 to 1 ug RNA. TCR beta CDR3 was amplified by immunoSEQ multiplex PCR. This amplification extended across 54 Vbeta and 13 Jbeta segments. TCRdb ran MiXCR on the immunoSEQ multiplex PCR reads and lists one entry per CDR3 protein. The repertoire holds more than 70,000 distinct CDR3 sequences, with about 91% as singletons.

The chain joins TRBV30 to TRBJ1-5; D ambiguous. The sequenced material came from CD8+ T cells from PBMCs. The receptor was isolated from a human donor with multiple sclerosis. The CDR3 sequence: CAWSPSASNQPQHF. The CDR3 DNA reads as TGTGCCTGGAGTCCCTCGGCTAGCAATCAGCCCCAGCATTTT.